One sample yielded the 23 T cell receptor beta chains listed below, sequenced in a study of blood T cell repertoires in COVID-19 (TCRdb year 2020). The method behind the library was the immunoSEQ multiplex PCR assay. TCRdb provides this immuneACCESS table in a form limited to in-frame rearrangements. Some clones are lacking; in checked studies, under half of them reflect an unresolved V gene, and why the rest are absent is not known. Within this sample are around 15,000 clones, with roughly 89% of them counted one time only. The ten biggest clones cover almost 4.5% of the sample. The sequencing sample was made of peripheral blood. The origin of the receptors is a man aged 55 to 70 with active COVID-19.

This sequence joins TRBV6-4 and TRBJ2-1, with TRBD1 matching 10 bases. The CDR3 spans 16 residues. J gave up 8 bases and V 8 bases, and 15 bases lay outside the gene matches. Germline V gives CDR1 MRHNA, CDR2 SNTAGT. The CDR3 reads CASGSSRDRGIYEQFF. The CDR3 DNA follows: TGTGCCAGCGGATCGAGCCGGGACAGGGGCATCTATGAGCAGTTCTTC.

This clone has just a few counts. This chain connects TRBV19 to TRBJ2-3; possible D gene TRBD1, 6 bases. The V end lost 5 bases, the J end lost 0 bases, and 12 bases lay between the germline ends. The CDR3 has 15 amino acids. Germline V gene sequence: CDR1 LNHDA, CDR2 SQIVND (reference sequence). The chain's CDR3 is CASSHGQPSTDTQYF. DNA for the CDR3: TGTGCCAGTAGTCATGGACAGCCTAGCACAGATACGCAGTATTTT.

The chain combines TRBV18 with TRBJ1-4; 7 bases map to TRBD1. V lost 0 bases and J lost 6; bases outside the gene matches: 10. CDR1 and CDR2 from the germline V gene are KGHSH and LQKENI. There are 17 residues in the CDR3. The CDR3 protein is CASSPPRTGFSYEKLFF. In DNA, the CDR3 is TGTGCCAGCTCACCACCAAGGACAGGCTTTTCTTATGAAAAACTGTTTTTT.

The chain uses TRBV6-1 and TRBJ1-1; D ambiguous. Germline-derived CDR1 and CDR2 are MNHNS and SASEGT. V shed 1 base and J shed 1 base, with 4 bases lying between them. CDR3 length: 13 amino acids. This CDR3 is CASSEGANTEAFF. DNA of the CDR3: TGTGCCAGCAGTGAAGGAGCGAACACTGAAGCTTTCTTT.

This clone has a single count. The V call is TRBV6-6, the J call TRBJ2-2, with 7 bases that match TRBD2. Trimming at V came to 6 bases and at J to 9 bases, leaving 13 bases not matched to a gene. The CDR3 runs 15 residues. Germline CDR1 MNHNY, CDR2 SVGAGI (reference sequence). CDR3 in amino acids: CASSPQAGSHRELFF. The CDR3 DNA is TGTGCCAGCAGCCCCCAAGCGGGATCCCACCGGGAGCTGTTTTTT.

The rearrangement uses TRBV5-5 and TRBJ2-3; TRBD2 agrees at 10 bases. V shed 3 bases, J shed 4 bases, and the junction held 8 bases outside the gene matches. CDR3 length equals 16 residues. Germline V gives CDR1 SGHKS, CDR2 YYEKEE (reference sequence). The CDR3 coding sequence is TGTGCCAGCAGCTGGGCCAGGACTAGCGGTGCAGATACGCAGTATTTT. Its translation: CASSWARTSGADTQYF.

The J gene is TRBJ1-6, the V gene TRBV19; D is possibly TRBD1 (5 bases). The CDR3 sequence is 15 residues long. Trimming took 0 bases from V and 6 from J, leaving 9 bases between them. Germline V CDR1 and CDR2: LNHDA, SQIVND (reference sequence). The CDR3 nucleotides are TGTGCCAGTAGTATAGAAACAGGCTTTAATTCACCCCTCCACTTT. Translated: CASSIETGFNSPLHF. The complete variable domain, with remaining parts taken from reference TRBV19 and TRBJ1-6, reads DGGITQSPKYLFRKEGQNVTLSCEQNLNHDAMYWYRQDPGQGLRLIYYSQIVNDFQKGDIAEGYSVSREKKESFPLTVTSAQKNPTAFYLCASSIETGFNSPLHFGNGTRLTVT.

This rearrangement joins TRBV6-5 to TRBJ1-3; D not certain. Trimming cost V 2 bases and J 2 bases, with 10 bases left between them. This CDR3 comprises 15 residues. Germline CDR1 and CDR2: MNHEY and SVGAGI. Here the CDR3 reads CASSYGPSPGNTIYF. The CDR3 DNA follows: TGTGCCAGCAGTTACGGGCCTTCGCCTGGAAACACCATATATTTT.

The J gene is TRBJ2-7, the V gene TRBV24-1, with 7 bases lining up with TRBD1. The CDR3 is made up of 15 amino acids. CDR1 is KGHDR and CDR2 is SFDVKD in the germline V gene. The J segment lost 0 bases and the V segment lost 5 bases, leaving 6 bases of the junction unmatched. This CDR3 reads CATSGKGASSYEQYV. CDR3 DNA sequence: TGTGCCACCAGTGGAAAGGGGGCGAGCTCCTACGAGCAGTACGTC.

The chain carries TRBV9 and TRBJ2-3, with a tentative D call TRBD1 (5 bases). The V end lost 4 bases, the J end lost 2 bases, and 14 bases lay between the germline ends. The CDR3 is 15 residues long. Germline CDR1 reads SGDLS; CDR2 reads YYNGEE. CDR3 sequence: CASSRSQGYTDTQYF. The DNA of the CDR3 is TGTGCCAGCAGCCGTAGTCAGGGTTACACAGATACGCAGTATTTT. The variable domain in full, completed from reference TRBV9 and TRBJ2-3, reads DSGVTQTPKHLITATGQRVTLRCSPRSGDLSVYWYQQSLDQGLQFLIQYYNGEERAKGNILERFSAQQFPDLHSELNLSSLELGDSALYFCASSRSQGYTDTQYFGPGTRLTVL.

The chain couples TRBV11-1 to TRBJ2-1; 14 nucleotides line up with TRBD2. Unmatched junction bases numbered 6, after V lost 4 bases and J lost 7 bases. CDR1 is SGHAT and CDR2 is FQDESV in the germline V gene (reference sequence). CDR3 length equals 16 residues. The CDR3 DNA follows: TGTGCCAGCAGCTCTCGACTAGCGGGGGGGCAAAATGAGCAGTTCTTC. Translation: CASSSRLAGGQNEQFF.

This clone was picked up one time. The rearrangement links TRBV4-1 to TRBJ1-1; TRBD1 might be the D (6 bases). Germline V gene sequence: CDR1 MGHRA, CDR2 YSYEKL. V lost 5 bases and J lost 0, with 19 bases in between. The CDR3 extends over 17 amino acids. Here the CDR3 reads CASSRNPTGQLNTEAFF. CDR3 nucleotide sequence: TGCGCCAGCAGCAGGAACCCTACAGGGCAATTGAACACTGAAGCTTTCTTT.

The V and J genes are TRBV19 and TRBJ1-2; 9 bases map to TRBD1. Germline CDR1 is LNHDA and CDR2 is SQIVND (reference sequence). V lost 4 bases to trimming and J lost 7 bases; unmatched junction nucleotides: 10. The CDR3 covers 15 residues. The CDR3 loop reads CASSTGTGSLLGYTF. The CDR3 nucleotides are TGTGCCAGTAGTACCGGGACAGGGTCCCTCCTTGGCTACACCTTC. Based on the CDR3 plus reference TRBV19 and TRBJ1-2, the full variable domain is DGGITQSPKYLFRKEGQNVTLSCEQNLNHDAMYWYRQDPGQGLRLIYYSQIVNDFQKGDIAEGYSVSREKKESFPLTVTSAQKNPTAFYLCASSTGTGSLLGYTFGSGTRLTVV.

V usage is TRBV10-3 and J usage is TRBJ2-1; no definite D call. Between the trimmed V and J ends, which lost 10 bases and 5 bases, there was a span of 15 bases. Germline V gene lookup returns CDR1 ENHRY and CDR2 SYGVKD. This CDR3 has 13 residues. The CDR3 reads CASRLAVDNEQFF. The CDR3 coding sequence is TGTGCCAGTCGGCTGGCGGTCGACAATGAGCAGTTCTTC.

J is TRBJ2-1 and V is TRBV5-1; 8 bases match TRBD2. V gave up 5 bases and J gave up 6 bases; unmatched junction bases: 1. Germline V gives CDR1 SGHRS, CDR2 YFSETQ. This CDR3 is 12 amino acids long. CDR3 bases: TGCGCCAGCAGACGGGGGGGCAATGAGCAGTTCTTC. It specifies CASRRGGNEQFF. The variable domain in full, with the rest retrieved from reference TRBV5-1 and TRBJ2-1, is KAGVTQTPRYLIKTRGQQVTLSCSPISGHRSVSWYQQTPGQGLQFLFEYFSETQRNKGNFPGRFSGRQFSNSRSEMNVSTLELGDSALYLCASRRGGNEQFFGPGTRLTVL.

This clone was found once. V is TRBV5-1 and J is TRBJ2-2, with 7 bases lining up with TRBD1. The V gene end was trimmed by 2 bases and the J gene end by 5 bases; junction bases not matched to a gene: 6. The CDR3 has 15 residues. Germline values: CDR1 SGHRS, CDR2 YFSETQ. The CDR3 sequence: CASSLEGAETGELFF. The CDR3 nucleotides read TGCGCCAGCAGCTTAGAGGGGGCGGAAACCGGGGAGCTGTTTTTT.

This rearrangement joins TRBV7-9 to TRBJ2-5, with 9 bases lining up with TRBD2. Unmatched junction bases numbered 7, after V lost 1 base and J lost 4 bases. Per germline, CDR1 SEHNR and CDR2 FQNEAQ (reference sequence). The CDR3 is 16 amino acids. This CDR3 reads CASSLVGGGASETQYF. The CDR3 nucleotides are TGTGCCAGCAGCTTAGTTGGCGGGGGGGCCTCAGAGACCCAGTACTTC.

This chain uses TRBV5-4 with TRBJ1-2, with 7 nucleotides matching TRBD1. Germline V gene sequence: CDR1 SGHNT, CDR2 YYREEE (reference sequence). Losses at the gene ends were 7 bases for V and 1 base for J; bases not matched to a gene: 7. The CDR3 length is 14 residues. CDR3 in DNA: TGTGCCAGCGGGCGGGACAGTCTTAACTATGGCTACACCTTC. Translated: CASGRDSLNYGYTF.

This clone was observed a single time. The chain couples TRBV18 to TRBJ2-7, with a possible D match to TRBD1 (5 bases). Trimming shortened V by 6 bases and J by 2 bases, and 14 bases separated the two germline ends. The CDR3 is made up of 14 amino acids. Germline V lookup: CDR1 KGHSH, CDR2 LQKENI. Here the CDR3 reads CASSPRLDTYEQYF. In DNA, the CDR3 is TGTGCCAGCTCCCCTAGACTGGACACCTACGAGCAGTACTTC. Full variable domain (outside the CDR3, taken from reference TRBV18 and TRBJ2-7): NAGVMQNPRHLVRRRGQEARLRCSPMKGHSHVYWYRQLPEEGLKFMVYLQKENIIDESGMPKERFSAEFPKEGPSILRIQQVVRGDSAAYFCASSPRLDTYEQYFGPGTRLTVT.

By share of the sample, this clone is medium-sized (0.01 to 0.1%). The chain uses TRBV4-1 and TRBJ1-2; D not resolved. This CDR3 is built from 18 residues. V shed 4 bases and J shed 0 bases, with 21 bases lying between them. Germline lookup yields CDR1 MGHRA and CDR2 YSYEKL. The CDR3 sequence: CASSPREPLNLANYGYTF. CDR3 DNA: TGCGCCAGCAGCCCCCGGGAGCCCCTAAACCTAGCTAACTATGGCTACACCTTC.

The chain is built from TRBV5-5 and TRBJ2-3, with TRBD2 matching over 11 bases. The CDR3 sequence is 15 residues long. J was trimmed by 6 bases and V by 5 bases; bases with no gene match: 8. CDR1 SGHKS and CDR2 YYEKEE come from the germline V gene (reference sequence). The CDR3 loop reads CASRWRLAGGDTQYF. As DNA, the CDR3 is TGTGCCAGCAGGTGGCGGCTAGCGGGGGGCGATACGCAGTATTTT.

The V gene is TRBV14, the J gene TRBJ2-1; D perhaps matches TRBD2 (6 bases). From germline, CDR1 is SGHDN and CDR2 FVKESK. The CDR3 spans 17 residues. Between the trimmed V and J ends, which lost 0 bases and 3 bases, there was a span of 15 bases. The CDR3, as DNA: TGTGCCAGCAGCCAAGAGATCATGGGCGGGGTCTACAATGAGCAGTTCTTC. It codes for CASSQEIMGGVYNEQFF. Based on the CDR3 plus reference TRBV14 and TRBJ2-1, the full variable domain is EAGVTQFPSHSVIEKGQTVTLRCDPISGHDNLYWYRRVMGKEIKFLLHFVKESKQDESGMPNNRFLAERTGGTYSTLKVQPAELEDSGVYFCASSQEIMGGVYNEQFFGPGTRLTVL.

V and J are TRBV19 and TRBJ1-3, with D unresolved. Germline V gene lookup returns CDR1 LNHDA and CDR2 SQIVND (reference sequence). The CDR3 covers 14 residues. Trimming took off 3 bases at V and 2 bases at J, with 8 bases between the two ends. The CDR3 nucleotides are TGTGCCAGTAGTATCCCCCTAGCTGGAAACACCATATATTTT. This codes for CASSIPLAGNTIYF.